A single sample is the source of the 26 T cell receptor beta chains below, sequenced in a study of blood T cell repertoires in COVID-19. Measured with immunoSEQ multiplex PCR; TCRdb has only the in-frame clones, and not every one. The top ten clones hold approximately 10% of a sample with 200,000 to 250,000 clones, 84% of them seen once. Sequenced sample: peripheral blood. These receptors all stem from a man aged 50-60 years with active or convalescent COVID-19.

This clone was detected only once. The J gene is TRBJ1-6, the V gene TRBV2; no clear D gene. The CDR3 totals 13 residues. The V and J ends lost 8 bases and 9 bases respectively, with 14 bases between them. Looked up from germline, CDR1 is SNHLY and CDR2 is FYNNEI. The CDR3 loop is CASGREGSSPLHF. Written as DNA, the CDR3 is TGTGCCAGCGGTCGCGAGGGTAGTTCACCCCTCCACTTT.

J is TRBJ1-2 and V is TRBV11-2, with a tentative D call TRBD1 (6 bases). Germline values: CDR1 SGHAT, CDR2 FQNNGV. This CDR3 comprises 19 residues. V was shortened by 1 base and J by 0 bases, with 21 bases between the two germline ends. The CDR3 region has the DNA TGTGCCAGCAGCTTAGTAGTTCGAGGACAGCTGATATCTAACTATGGCTACACCTTC. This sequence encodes CASSLVVRGQLISNYGYTF.

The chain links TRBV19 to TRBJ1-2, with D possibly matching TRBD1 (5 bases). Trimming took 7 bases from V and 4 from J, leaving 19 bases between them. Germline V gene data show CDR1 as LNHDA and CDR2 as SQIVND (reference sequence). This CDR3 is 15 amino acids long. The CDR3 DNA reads TGTGCCAGTACCCGGGGGGTCCCGGGCAGCTATGGCTACACCTTC. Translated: CASTRGVPGSYGYTF. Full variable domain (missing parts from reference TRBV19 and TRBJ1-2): DGGITQSPKYLFRKEGQNVTLSCEQNLNHDAMYWYRQDPGQGLRLIYYSQIVNDFQKGDIAEGYSVSREKKESFPLTVTSAQKNPTAFYLCASTRGVPGSYGYTFGSGTRLTVV.

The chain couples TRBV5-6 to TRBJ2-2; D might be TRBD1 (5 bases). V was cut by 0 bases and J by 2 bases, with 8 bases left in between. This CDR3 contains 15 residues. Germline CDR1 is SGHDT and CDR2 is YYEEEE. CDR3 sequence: CASSLGRTNTGELFF. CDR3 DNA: TGTGCCAGCAGCTTGGGACGGACAAACACCGGGGAGCTGTTTTTT.

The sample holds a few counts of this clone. The CDR3 sequence is CASSTGNYQPQHF. CDR3 in DNA: TGTGCCAGCAGTACAGGGAACTATCAGCCCCAGCATTTT. This chain uses TRBV7-9 with TRBJ1-5; a possible D gene is TRBD1 (6 bases). V dropped 6 bases and J dropped 5 bases, with 11 bases sitting between them. From germline, CDR1 is SEHNR and CDR2 FQNEAQ (reference sequence). This CDR3 is built from 13 residues.

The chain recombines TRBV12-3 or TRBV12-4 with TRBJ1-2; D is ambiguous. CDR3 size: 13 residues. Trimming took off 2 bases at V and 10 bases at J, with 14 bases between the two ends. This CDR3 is CASSLWPNPSYTF. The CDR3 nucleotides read TGTGCCAGCAGTTTATGGCCAAACCCGTCCTACACCTTC.

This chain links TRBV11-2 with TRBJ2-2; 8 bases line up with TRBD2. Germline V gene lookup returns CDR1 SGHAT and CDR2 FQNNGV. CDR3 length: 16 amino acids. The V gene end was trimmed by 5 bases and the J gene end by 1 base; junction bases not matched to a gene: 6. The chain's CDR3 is CASSGLTSVNTGELFF. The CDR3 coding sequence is TGTGCCAGCAGCGGGTTGACTAGCGTGAACACCGGGGAGCTGTTTTTT. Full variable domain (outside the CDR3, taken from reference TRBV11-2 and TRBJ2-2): EAGVAQSPRYKIIEKRQSVAFWCNPISGHATLYWYQQILGQGPKLLIQFQNNGVVDDSQLPKDRFSAERLKGVDSTLKIQPAKLEDSAVYLCASSGLTSVNTGELFFGEGSRLTVL.

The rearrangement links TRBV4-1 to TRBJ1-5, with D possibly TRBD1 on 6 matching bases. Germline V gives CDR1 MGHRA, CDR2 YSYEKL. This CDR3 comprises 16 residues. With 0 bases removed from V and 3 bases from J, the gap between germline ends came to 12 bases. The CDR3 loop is CASSQDPGQHNQPQHF. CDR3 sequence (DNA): TGCGCCAGCAGCCAAGACCCTGGACAGCACAATCAGCCCCAGCATTTT.

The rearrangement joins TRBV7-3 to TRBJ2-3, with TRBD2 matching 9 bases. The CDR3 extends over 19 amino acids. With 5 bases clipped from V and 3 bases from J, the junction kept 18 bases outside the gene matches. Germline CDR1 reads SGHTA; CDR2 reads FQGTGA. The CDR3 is CASSRFGLAGNSRTDTQYF. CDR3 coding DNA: TGTGCCAGCAGCCGCTTCGGGCTAGCGGGGAATTCTAGGACAGATACGCAGTATTTT.

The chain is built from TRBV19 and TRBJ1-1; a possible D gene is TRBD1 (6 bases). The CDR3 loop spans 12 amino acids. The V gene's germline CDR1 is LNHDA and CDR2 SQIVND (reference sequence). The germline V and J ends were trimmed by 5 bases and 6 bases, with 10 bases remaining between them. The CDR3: CASSPTGPEAFF. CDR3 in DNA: TGTGCCAGTAGTCCCACAGGGCCTGAAGCTTTCTTT.

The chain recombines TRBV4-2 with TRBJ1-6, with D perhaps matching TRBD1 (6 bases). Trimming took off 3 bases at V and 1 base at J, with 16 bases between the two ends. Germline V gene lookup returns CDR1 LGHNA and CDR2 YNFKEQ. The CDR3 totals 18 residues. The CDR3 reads CASSHPKGGLSYNSPLHF. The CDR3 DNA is TGTGCCAGCAGCCACCCGAAGGGGGGGCTATCCTATAATTCACCCCTCCACTTT.

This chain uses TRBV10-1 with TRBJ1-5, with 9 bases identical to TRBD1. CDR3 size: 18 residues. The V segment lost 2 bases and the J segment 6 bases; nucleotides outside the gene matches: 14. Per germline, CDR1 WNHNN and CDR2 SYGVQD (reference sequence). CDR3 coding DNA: TGCGCCAGCAGTGAGGCCCGGACAGGGGATCGGCAAGGTCAGCCCCAGCATTTT. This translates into CASSEARTGDRQGQPQHF.

In DNA, the CDR3 is TGTGCCACCAGCAGAGCTGGAGGGAACTCTGGAAACACCATATATTTT. Protein sequence: CATSRAGGNSGNTIYF. V gene TRBV15 combines with J gene TRBJ1-3; unclear D gene. The germline V gene encodes CDR1 LNHNV and CDR2 YYDKDF (reference sequence). The V gene lost 1 base and the J gene lost 0 bases, with 10 bases spanning the gap. This CDR3 is 16 amino acids long.

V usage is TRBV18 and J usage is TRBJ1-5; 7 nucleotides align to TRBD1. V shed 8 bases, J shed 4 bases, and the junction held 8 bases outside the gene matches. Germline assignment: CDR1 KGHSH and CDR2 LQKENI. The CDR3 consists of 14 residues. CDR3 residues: CASTPGDRNQPQHF. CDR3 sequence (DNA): TGTGCCAGCACTCCCGGGGACAGAAATCAGCCCCAGCATTTT.

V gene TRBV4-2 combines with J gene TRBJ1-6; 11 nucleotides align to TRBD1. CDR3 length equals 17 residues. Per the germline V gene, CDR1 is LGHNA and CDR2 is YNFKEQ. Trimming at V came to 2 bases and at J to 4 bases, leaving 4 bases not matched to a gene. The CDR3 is CASSQIGTGGYNSPLHF. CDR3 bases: TGTGCCAGCAGCCAAATTGGGACAGGGGGTTATAATTCACCCCTCCACTTT.

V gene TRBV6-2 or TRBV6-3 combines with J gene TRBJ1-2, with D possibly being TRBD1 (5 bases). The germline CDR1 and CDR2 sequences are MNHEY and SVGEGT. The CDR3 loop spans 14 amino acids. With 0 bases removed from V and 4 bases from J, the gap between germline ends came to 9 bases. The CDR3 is CASSYSNRIYGYTF. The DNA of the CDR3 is TGTGCCAGCAGTTACTCGAACAGGATCTATGGCTACACCTTC.

The CDR3, as DNA: TGCGCCAGCAGCCAAGACCTAGTCCTCTCTGGGGCCAACGTCCTGACTTTC. It yields the protein CASSQDLVLSGANVLTF. This chain links TRBV4-3 with TRBJ2-6; unclear D gene. There are 17 residues in the CDR3. V was shortened by 0 bases and J by 0 bases, with 9 bases between the two germline ends. Germline loops: CDR1 LGHNA, CDR2 YSLEER.

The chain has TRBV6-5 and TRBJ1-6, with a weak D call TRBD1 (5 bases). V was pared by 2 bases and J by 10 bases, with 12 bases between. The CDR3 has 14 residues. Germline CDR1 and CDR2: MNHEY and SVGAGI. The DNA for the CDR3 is TGTGCCAGCAGTTACATGCAGGGTGGATCACCCCTCCACTTT. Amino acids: CASSYMQGGSPLHF.

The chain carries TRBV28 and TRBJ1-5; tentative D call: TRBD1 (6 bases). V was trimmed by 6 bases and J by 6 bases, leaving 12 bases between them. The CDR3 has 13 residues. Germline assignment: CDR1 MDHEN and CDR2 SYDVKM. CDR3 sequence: CASSTGTGQPQHF. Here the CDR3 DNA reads TGTGCCAGCAGCACAGGGACCGGTCAGCCCCAGCATTTT. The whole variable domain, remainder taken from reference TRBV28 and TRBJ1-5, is DVKVTQSSRYLVKRTGEKVFLECVQDMDHENMFWYRQDPGLGLRLIYFSYDVKMKEKGDIPEGYSVSREKKERFSLILESASTNQTSMYLCASSTGTGQPQHFGDGTRLSIL.

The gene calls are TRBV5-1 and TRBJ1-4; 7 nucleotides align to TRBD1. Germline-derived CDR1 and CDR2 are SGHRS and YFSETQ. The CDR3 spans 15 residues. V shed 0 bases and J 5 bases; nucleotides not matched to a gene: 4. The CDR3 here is CASSLARQGNEKLFF. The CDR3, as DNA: TGCGCCAGCAGCTTGGCCCGACAGGGAAATGAAAAACTGTTTTTT.

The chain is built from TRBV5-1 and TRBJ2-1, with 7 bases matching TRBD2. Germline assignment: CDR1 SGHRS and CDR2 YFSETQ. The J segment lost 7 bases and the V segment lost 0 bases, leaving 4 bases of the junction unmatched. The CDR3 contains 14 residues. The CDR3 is CASSLEGTTNEQFF. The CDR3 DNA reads TGCGCCAGCAGCTTGGAAGGGACTACAAATGAGCAGTTCTTC.

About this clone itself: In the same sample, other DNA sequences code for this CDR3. CDR3 nucleotide sequence: TGCGCCAGCAGCCCTCAGGGTAGACCAGACTATGGCTACACCTTC. Translation gives CASSPQGRPDYGYTF. The chain uses TRBV4-1 and TRBJ1-2; a weak D match, TRBD1 (5 bases). The CDR3 extends over 15 amino acids. Trimming took off 4 bases at V and 3 bases at J, with 15 bases between the two ends. CDR1 MGHRA and CDR2 YSYEKL come from the germline V gene.

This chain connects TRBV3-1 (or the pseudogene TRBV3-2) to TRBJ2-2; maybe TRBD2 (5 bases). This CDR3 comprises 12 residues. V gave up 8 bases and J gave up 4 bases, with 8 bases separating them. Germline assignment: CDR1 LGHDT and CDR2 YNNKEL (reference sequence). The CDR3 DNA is TGTGCCAGCGGACTCGGCACCGGGGAGCTGTTTTTT. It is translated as CASGLGTGELFF.

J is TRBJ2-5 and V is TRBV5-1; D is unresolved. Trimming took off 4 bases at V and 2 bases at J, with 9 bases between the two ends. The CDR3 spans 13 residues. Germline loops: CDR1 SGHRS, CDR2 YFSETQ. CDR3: CASSQTVQETQYF. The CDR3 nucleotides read TGCGCCAGCAGCCAAACAGTGCAAGAGACCCAGTACTTC. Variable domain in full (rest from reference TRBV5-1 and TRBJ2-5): KAGVTQTPRYLIKTRGQQVTLSCSPISGHRSVSWYQQTPGQGLQFLFEYFSETQRNKGNFPGRFSGRQFSNSRSEMNVSTLELGDSALYLCASSQTVQETQYFGPGTRLLVL.

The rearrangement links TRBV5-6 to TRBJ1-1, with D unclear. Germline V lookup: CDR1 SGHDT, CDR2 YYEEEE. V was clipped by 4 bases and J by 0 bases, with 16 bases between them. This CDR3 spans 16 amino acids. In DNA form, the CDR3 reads TGTGCCAGCAGCCCGGGCCCGGCGGAGGTGAACACTGAAGCTTTCTTT. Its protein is CASSPGPAEVNTEAFF.

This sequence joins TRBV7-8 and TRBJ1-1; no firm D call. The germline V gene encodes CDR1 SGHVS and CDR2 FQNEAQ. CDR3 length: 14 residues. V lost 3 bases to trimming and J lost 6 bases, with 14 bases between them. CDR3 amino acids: CASSFGGMVPEAFF. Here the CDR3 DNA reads TGTGCCAGCAGCTTCGGAGGGATGGTGCCTGAAGCTTTCTTT.